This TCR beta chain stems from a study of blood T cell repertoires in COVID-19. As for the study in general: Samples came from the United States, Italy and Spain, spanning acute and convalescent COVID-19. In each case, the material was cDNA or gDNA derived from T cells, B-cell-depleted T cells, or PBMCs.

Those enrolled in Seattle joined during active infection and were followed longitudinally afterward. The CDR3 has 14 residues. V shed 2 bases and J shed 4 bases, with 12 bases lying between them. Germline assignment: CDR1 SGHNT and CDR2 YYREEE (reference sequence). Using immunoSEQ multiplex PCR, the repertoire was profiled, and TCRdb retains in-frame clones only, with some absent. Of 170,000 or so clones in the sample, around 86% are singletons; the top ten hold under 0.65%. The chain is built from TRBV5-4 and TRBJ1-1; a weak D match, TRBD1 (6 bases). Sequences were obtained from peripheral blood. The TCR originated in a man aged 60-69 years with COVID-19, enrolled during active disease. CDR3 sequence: CASSFTGSGTEAFF. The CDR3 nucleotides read TGTGCCAGCAGCTTTACAGGGTCGGGCACTGAAGCTTTCTTT.